This TCR beta chain was captured in a study of cytomegalovirus exposure and HLA in healthy donors. Trimming cost V 0 bases and J 5 bases; bases outside gene matches: 5. Germline lookup yields CDR1 MNHEY and CDR2 SVGAGI. CDR3 length equals 15 residues. This clone has just a few counts. Its antigen is not known. PCR used 60 Vbeta primers and 13 Jbeta primers. Method: immunoSEQ multiplex PCR; TCRdb's copy keeps in-frame clones and lacks some. The table lists over 150,000 clones, approximately 80% of them singletons, with roughly 7.6% in the top ten. Findings and limits, study-wide: Serostatus for CMV was the only available immune exposure information.

The sequencing input was PBMCs. J is TRBJ1-1 and V is TRBV6-5; 8 positions agree with TRBD1. This TCR was sampled from a woman in her 30s in good health and CMV-seropositive. CDR3 region: CASSYSDRGFTEAFF. DNA of the CDR3: TGTGCCAGCAGTTACTCAGACAGGGGTTTTACTGAAGCTTTCTTT.